A single sample gave rise to the 9 T cell receptor beta chains below, sequenced in a study of T cells in women clearing cervical HPV infection. Assay used: immunoSEQ multiplex PCR; TCRdb lists only in-frame clones, some missing. The sample's table shows about 36,000 clones. Sequences were obtained from blood buffy coat. Receptor source: a woman aged 18 to 69 with a cervical HPV16 infection that either progressed to CIN3+ or cleared (not recorded which).

Remarks on this clone: The read falls 3 residues short of the CDR3 end, and the missing part is taken from the germline J gene. The chain employs TRBV10-3 and TRBJ1-2; possibly TRBD1 for D (5 bases). The V gene's germline CDR1 is ENHRY and CDR2 SYGVKD. The V gene lost 0 bases and the J gene lost 0 bases, with 5 bases spanning the gap. This CDR3 region has 14 residues. The part of the CDR3 DNA that was read is TGTGCCATCAGTGAGTCGACAGCTAACTATGGC. This codes for CAISESTANYG. The whole CDR3 sequence is CAISESTANYGYTF.

Details on this clone: The read gets to within 3 residues of the CDR3 end, and the germline J gene fills in the rest. The rearrangement uses TRBV7-8 and TRBJ1-1, with 7 bases identical to TRBD1. V was clipped by 5 bases and J by 4 bases; unmatched bases: 16. In germline, CDR1 is SGHVS, CDR2 FQNEAQ. This CDR3 has 17 residues. CDR3 sequence: CASSADRVPSWSTEAFF. The DNA read from the CDR3 is TGTGCCAGCAGCGCCGACAGGGTCCCTAGCTGGAGCACTGAA.

This chain's CDR3 is CASSSVGIAGGEDTQYF. CDR3 DNA (partial): TGTGCCAGCAGCTCTGTAGGGATAGCGGGGGGGGAGGATACG. The chain joins TRBV7-6 to TRBJ2-3, with 11 bases aligning to TRBD2. The read finishes 3 residues shy of the CDR3 end, and the germline J gene is used to complete it. V lost 4 bases to trimming and J lost 6 bases; unmatched junction nucleotides: 12. There are 17 residues in the CDR3. CDR1 and CDR2 from the germline V gene are SGHVS and FNYEAQ.

As to this clone: The DNA ends 3 residues before the CDR3 does, and the rest of the CDR3 is filled in from the germline J gene. V is TRBV20-1 and J is TRBJ2-5; 8 bases map to TRBD1. CDR3 length: 15 residues. Trimming at V came to 0 bases and at J to 2 bases, leaving 5 bases not matched to a gene. Per the germline V gene, CDR1 is DFQATT and CDR2 is SNEGSKA (reference sequence). CDR3 loop: CSARDPRTGQETQYF. The CDR3 bases that were read are TGCAGTGCTAGAGACCCGAGGACAGGGCAAGAGACC.

With regard to this clone: Read coverage stops 3 residues before the CDR3 terminus; the germline J gene supplies the remainder. The rearrangement uses TRBV7-6 and TRBJ2-5; tentative D call: TRBD2 (7 bases). Trimming cost V 0 bases and J 5 bases, with 19 bases left between them. Germline CDR1 SGHVS, CDR2 FNYEAQ. The length of the CDR3 is 17 residues. CDR3 bases read: TGTGCCAGCAGCTTAGCCCTAGGCGGGGGCCTCCGGGAGACC. It specifies CASSLALGGGLRET. The CDR3 reads in full as CASSLALGGGLRETQYF.

Concerning this clone itself: Sequencing ends 3 residues short of the CDR3 end; the germline J gene provides the rest. The V and J genes are TRBV19 and TRBJ2-3; D uncertain. Trimming cost V 4 bases and J 4 bases, with 9 bases left between them. CDR1 is LNHDA and CDR2 is SQIVND in the germline V gene (reference sequence). This CDR3 contains 13 residues. CDR3 DNA, as far as it was read: TGTGCCAGTAGTACCACAACGTCAGATACG. It translates to CASSTTTSDT. Given in full, the CDR3 is CASSTTTSDTQYF.

To note about this clone: Sequencing ends 3 residues short of the CDR3 end; the germline J gene provides the rest. The chain recombines TRBV7-9 with TRBJ2-1; 10 bases are shared with TRBD2. CDR3 length: 15 residues. Germline V gives CDR1 SEHNR, CDR2 FQNEAQ (reference sequence). Unmatched junction bases numbered 5, after V lost 5 bases and J lost 4 bases. The sequenced CDR3 bases are TGTGCCAGCAGCACGCAACTAGCGGGGTACAATGAG. Its protein product is CASSTQLAGYNE. In full, the CDR3 is CASSTQLAGYNEQFF.

Concerning this clone itself: Read coverage stops 3 residues before the CDR3 terminus; the germline J gene supplies the remainder. This chain links TRBV20-1 with TRBJ1-2, with D perhaps TRBD1 (5 bases). The CDR3 is 14 amino acids. Per the germline V gene, CDR1 is DFQATT and CDR2 is SNEGSKA (reference sequence). CDR3 sequence: CSAKGQGEVGDYTF. The covered CDR3 bases are TGCAGTGCTAAGGGGCAGGGAGAGGTTGGCGAC.

With regard to this clone: Read coverage stops 3 residues before the CDR3 terminus; the germline J gene supplies the remainder. The V gene is TRBV7-9, the J gene TRBJ2-3; D is possibly TRBD1 (6 bases). The CDR3 loop spans 13 amino acids. Germline V CDR1 and CDR2: SEHNR, FQNEAQ (reference sequence). The DNA read from the CDR3 is TGTGCCAGAGGGGGTCTCTGGAATCAGCCG. Protein sequence: CARGGLWNQP. The full-length CDR3 reads as CARGGLWNQPQYF.